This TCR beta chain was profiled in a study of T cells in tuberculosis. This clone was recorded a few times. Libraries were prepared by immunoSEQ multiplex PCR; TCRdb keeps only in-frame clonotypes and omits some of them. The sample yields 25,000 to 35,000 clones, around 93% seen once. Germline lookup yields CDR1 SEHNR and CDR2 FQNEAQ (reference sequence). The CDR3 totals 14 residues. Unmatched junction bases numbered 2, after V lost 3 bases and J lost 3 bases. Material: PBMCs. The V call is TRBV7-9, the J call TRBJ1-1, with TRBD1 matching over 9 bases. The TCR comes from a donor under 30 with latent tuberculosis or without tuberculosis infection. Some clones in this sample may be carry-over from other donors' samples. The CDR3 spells CASSFTGGHTEAFF. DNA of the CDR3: TGTGCCAGCAGCTTCACAGGGGGCCACACTGAAGCTTTCTTT.